The 21 T cell receptor beta chains below were found in one sample sequenced in a study of T cell changes during pregnancy in multiple sclerosis. TCRdb's copy holds only in-frame clones and misses some; the assay was immunoSEQ multiplex PCR. This sample has some 79,000 clones; around nine tenths occur once, and the top ten carry about 0.52%. The sequences come from CD4+ T cells from peripheral blood mononuclear cells, collected in the second trimester of pregnancy. The receptors here all came from a female donor with multiple sclerosis, enrolled in a pregnancy study.

The rearrangement links TRBV7-9 to TRBJ1-4; TRBD1 matches at 7 bases. CDR3 length: 17 residues. Germline CDR1 and CDR2: SEHNR and FQNEAQ (reference sequence). V dropped 3 bases and J dropped 0; count of bases not matched to a gene: 7. DNA for the CDR3: TGTGCCAGCAGCTTCAAAGGGGGCGGGACAACTAATGAAAAACTGTTTTTT. Protein product: CASSFKGGGTTNEKLFF.

The V call is TRBV4-2, the J call TRBJ2-1; 10 bases agree with TRBD2. With V trimmed by 0 bases and J by 7 bases, 6 bases remained unmatched. Germline assignment: CDR1 LGHNA and CDR2 YNFKEQ. The CDR3 spans 16 residues. CDR3 coding DNA: TGTGCCAGCAGCCAAGAAACCGGGACTAGCGATAATGAGCAGTTCTTC. Translation gives CASSQETGTSDNEQFF.

This clone appeared once. The chain has TRBV19 and TRBJ2-7; 8 nucleotides agree with TRBD1. This CDR3 spans 15 amino acids. Germline loops: CDR1 LNHDA, CDR2 SQIVND (reference sequence). Trimming at V came to 1 base and at J to 4 bases, leaving 6 bases not matched to a gene. CDR3 sequence reads: CASSIGRTGKYEQYF. The CDR3 coding sequence is TGTGCCAGTAGTATAGGACGGACAGGGAAATACGAGCAGTACTTC.

This chain connects TRBV15 to TRBJ1-1, with D maybe TRBD1 (6 bases). Trimming stripped 3 bases from V and 2 bases from J, with 10 bases between. CDR1 and CDR2 from the germline V gene are LNHNV and YYDKDF (reference sequence). The CDR3 consists of 14 residues. CDR3 protein: CATSRNRDNTEAFF. The CDR3 coding sequence is TGTGCCACCAGCAGGAACAGGGATAACACTGAAGCTTTCTTT.

The chain couples TRBV2 to TRBJ1-1; D is possibly TRBD1 (5 bases). The V gene lost 3 bases and the J gene lost 5 bases, with 10 bases spanning the gap. This CDR3 spans 13 amino acids. CDR1 SNHLY and CDR2 FYNNEI come from the germline V gene. This CDR3 is CASSDRQGTEAFF. CDR3 DNA sequence: TGTGCCAGCAGTGACAGGCAGGGTACTGAAGCTTTCTTT.

The V and J genes are TRBV7-9 and TRBJ1-6; perhaps TRBD1 as D (6 bases). This CDR3 contains 17 residues. Germline values: CDR1 SEHNR, CDR2 FQNEAQ (reference sequence). V shed 5 bases and J shed 7 bases, with 21 bases lying between them. Here the CDR3 reads CASSPWRGGQTNSPLHF. CDR3 bases: TGTGCCAGCAGCCCGTGGCGAGGTGGACAGACGAATTCACCCCTCCACTTT.

The chain links TRBV19 to TRBJ2-1; 8 nucleotides line up with TRBD1. Germline CDR1 is LNHDA and CDR2 is SQIVND (reference sequence). This CDR3 spans 15 amino acids. V trimming: 8 bases; J trimming: 0 bases; junction bases outside the gene matches: 6. CDR3 sequence (DNA): TGTGCCAGTCGACAGGGGCTACACTCCTACAATGAGCAGTTCTTC. Its protein product is CASRQGLHSYNEQFF.

The CDR3, as DNA: TGTGCCAGCAGCTTAAGACAGGGGGCGTTTGAAAAACTGTTTTTT. Protein: CASSLRQGAFEKLFF. This sequence joins TRBV7-2 and TRBJ1-4; 10 bases agree with TRBD1. CDR1 is SGHTA and CDR2 is FQGNSA in the germline V gene. CDR3 length equals 15 residues. The V segment lost 2 bases and the J segment 7 bases; nucleotides outside the gene matches: 4.

DNA for the CDR3: TGTGCCACCAGCAGGGAAGGGACAGGGGCGGGCGAGCAGTACTTC. Amino acid sequence: CATSREGTGAGEQYF. The chain joins TRBV15 to TRBJ2-7, with 10 bases aligning to TRBD1. CDR3 size: 15 residues. Germline CDR1 and CDR2: LNHNV and YYDKDF (reference sequence). V lost 3 bases, J lost 6 bases, and 8 bases stayed unmatched.

The chain employs TRBV7-9 and TRBJ2-2; possibly TRBD1 for D (6 bases). The V and J ends lost 5 bases and 9 bases respectively, with 16 bases between them. The CDR3 totals 14 residues. The germline CDR1 and CDR2 sequences are SEHNR and FQNEAQ (reference sequence). The CDR3 is CASSDRQDGRELFF. CDR3 DNA: TGTGCCAGCAGCGACAGACAGGACGGGCGGGAGCTGTTTTTT.

J is TRBJ2-7 and V is TRBV5-1; D possibly corresponds to TRBD1 (7 bases). Trimming took off 0 bases at V and 1 base at J, with 14 bases between the two ends. The CDR3 consists of 16 residues. From germline, CDR1 is SGHRS and CDR2 YFSETQ. For the CDR3, the DNA is TGCGCCAGCAGCTTGGATCCAGGGGGGTCATCCTACGAGCAGTACTTC. It translates to CASSLDPGGSSYEQYF.

The J gene is TRBJ2-7, the V gene TRBV11-2, with unresolved D. The CDR3 is made up of 14 amino acids. The V end lost 1 base, the J end lost 2 bases, and 9 bases lay between the germline ends. The germline V gene has CDR1 SGHAT and CDR2 FQNNGV. In DNA form, the CDR3 reads TGTGCCAGCAGCTTAGGTCAGTTAACCTACGAGCAGTACTTC. Encoded protein: CASSLGQLTYEQYF.

V is TRBV9 and J is TRBJ2-1, with 10 bases aligning to TRBD2. The V gene's germline CDR1 is SGDLS and CDR2 YYNGEE. This CDR3 has 15 residues. The J segment lost 7 bases and the V segment lost 5 bases, leaving 9 bases of the junction unmatched. The chain's CDR3 is CASSSPSGRLNEQFF. The CDR3 region has the DNA TGTGCCAGCAGTTCTCCTAGCGGGAGATTGAATGAGCAGTTCTTC.

This clone was seen only a few times. The V gene is TRBV5-4, the J gene TRBJ2-2; 7 nucleotides agree with TRBD1. The germline V gene encodes CDR1 SGHNT and CDR2 YYREEE (reference sequence). With 5 bases clipped from V and 6 bases from J, the junction kept 7 bases outside the gene matches. The CDR3 has 14 residues. CDR3 amino acids: CASRPDRAAGELFF. CDR3 DNA: TGTGCCAGCAGACCCGACAGGGCAGCCGGGGAGCTGTTTTTT.

The chain combines TRBV9 with TRBJ2-1; 7 bases agree with TRBD2. Germline CDR1 reads SGDLS; CDR2 reads YYNGEE. CDR3 length: 15 amino acids. Trimming cost V 2 bases and J 4 bases; bases outside gene matches: 6. CDR3 in amino acids: CASSVAAGIYNEQFF. The CDR3 nucleotides are TGTGCCAGCAGCGTTGCAGCGGGGATATACAATGAGCAGTTCTTC.

The CDR3 nucleotides read TGTGCCAGCAGCTGGGCGGGTAGACCTTCTAACTATGGCTACACCTTC. This codes for CASSWAGRPSNYGYTF. The chain joins TRBV5-6 to TRBJ1-2; D unclear. The V and J ends lost 3 bases and 0 bases respectively, with 15 bases between them. The germline V gene encodes CDR1 SGHDT and CDR2 YYEEEE. This CDR3 spans 16 amino acids.

V and J are TRBV18 and TRBJ1-4, with 8 bases aligning to TRBD1. After removal of 3 bases from V and 6 bases from J, the junction contained 6 bases not matched to a gene. Germline V gene lookup returns CDR1 KGHSH and CDR2 LQKENI. This CDR3 is built from 15 residues. DNA of the CDR3: TGTGCCAGCTCACCTCATGCGGACAGGGATGAAAAACTGTTTTTT. Protein: CASSPHADRDEKLFF.

J is TRBJ2-1 and V is TRBV14; 7 bases match TRBD1. V lost 0 bases, J lost 4 bases, and 3 bases stayed unmatched. Germline CDR1 is SGHDN and CDR2 is FVKESK. This CDR3 comprises 15 residues. CDR3 bases: TGTGCCAGCAGCCAAGATAGGGGGCCGTACAATGAGCAGTTCTTC. Amino acids: CASSQDRGPYNEQFF.

V and J are TRBV4-1 and TRBJ2-1; TRBD1 matches 9 bases. J gave up 6 bases and V 1 base, and 7 bases lay outside the gene matches. CDR3 length equals 16 residues. Germline V gene lookup returns CDR1 MGHRA and CDR2 YSYEKL. CDR3 amino acids: CASSQAAGQGSNEQFF. CDR3 nucleotide sequence: TGCGCCAGCAGCCAAGCCGCTGGACAGGGGAGCAATGAGCAGTTCTTC.

The rearrangement links TRBV4-3 to TRBJ2-7; 11 bases fit TRBD2. CDR1 LGHNA and CDR2 YSLEER come from the germline V gene. The ends lost 4 bases at V and 7 bases at J; junction bases unmatched: 9. The CDR3 has 15 amino acids. The CDR3 DNA is TGCGCCAGCAGCCGGGATACTAGCGGGAGAAGGGAGCAGTACTTC. It is translated as CASSRDTSGRREQYF.

The chain is built from TRBV27 and TRBJ1-2, with TRBD1 identical over 9 bases. CDR1 is MNHEY and CDR2 is SMNVEV in the germline V gene (reference sequence). V dropped 4 bases and J dropped 4; count of bases not matched to a gene: 7. This CDR3 spans 15 amino acids. The CDR3 sequence: CASSWGQGVSYGYTF. The CDR3 coding sequence is TGTGCCAGCAGTTGGGGACAGGGAGTTTCCTATGGCTACACCTTC.